The 25 T cell receptor beta chains reported below all come from one sample, sequenced in a study of blood T cell repertoires in COVID-19. Clones were read by immunoSEQ multiplex PCR, and TCRdb kept only the in-frame ones, dropping some. The sample gives hundreds of thousands of clones, less than 90% of which show up once; about 4.7% is in the top ten. Sequenced sample: PBMCs or T cells enriched from blood (not recorded which). The receptor set was obtained from a woman aged 25 to 45 who had been exposed to COVID-19.

The rearrangement links TRBV5-1 to TRBJ1-2; unclear D gene. Germline CDR1 is SGHRS and CDR2 is YFSETQ. The CDR3 consists of 13 residues. V was pared by 4 bases and J by 7 bases, with 14 bases between. The CDR3 DNA reads TGCGCCAGCAGCGAGACCGGGAGCTCTGGCTACACCTTC. Translated: CASSETGSSGYTF.

The chain uses TRBV27 and TRBJ2-2; tentative D call: TRBD1 (6 bases). Germline assignment: CDR1 MNHEY and CDR2 SMNVEV (reference sequence). CDR3 length: 14 residues. V was pared by 5 bases and J by 8 bases, with 15 bases between. CDR3: CASSPYTGQGELFF. Here the CDR3 DNA reads TGTGCCAGCAGTCCCTACACAGGGCAAGGGGAGCTGTTTTTT.

This chain joins TRBV6-5 and TRBJ1-6; no definite D call. Per germline, CDR1 MNHEY and CDR2 SVGAGI. V shed 0 bases and J shed 14 bases, with 14 bases lying between them. CDR3 size: 14 residues. CDR3 in DNA: TGTGCCAGCAGTTACTCCATGGCGGGCGCAGCCCTCCACTTT. Its protein is CASSYSMAGAALHF.

The V and J genes are TRBV5-4 and TRBJ2-1; TRBD2 matches at 13 bases. The CDR3 is 15 amino acids. The junction had 5 bases not matched to a gene; V was cut back by 3 bases and J by 8 bases. Germline V gene sequence: CDR1 SGHNT, CDR2 YYREEE (reference sequence). CDR3 region: CASSYYGLAGDEQFF. DNA for the CDR3: TGTGCCAGCAGCTACTATGGACTAGCGGGAGATGAGCAGTTCTTC. The full variable domain, with the rest looked up from reference TRBV5-4 and TRBJ2-1, is ETGVTQSPTHLIKTRGQQVTLRCSSQSGHNTVSWYQQALGQGPQFIFQYYREEENGRGNFPPRFSGLQFPNYSSELNVNALELDDSALYLCASSYYGLAGDEQFFGPGTRLTVL.

V gene TRBV7-3 combines with J gene TRBJ2-3, with 8 nucleotides matching TRBD2. Germline V gene lookup returns CDR1 SGHTA and CDR2 FQGTGA. V lost 7 bases, J lost 2 bases, and 5 bases stayed unmatched. This CDR3 comprises 14 residues. The CDR3 here is CASTRGGYTDTQYF. The CDR3 bases are TGTGCCAGCACACGCGGGGGGTACACAGATACGCAGTATTTT.

This sequence joins TRBV27 and TRBJ1-2; 7 bases align to TRBD1. Germline V gene sequence: CDR1 MNHEY, CDR2 SMNVEV (reference sequence). Trimming removed 7 bases from V and 7 bases from J; junction bases left unmatched: 12. This CDR3 comprises 14 residues. In DNA, the CDR3 is TGTGCCAGCACCGTATTAGGGGGCGGTTTTGGCTACACCTTC. Translation: CASTVLGGGFGYTF.

This clone has a single count. CDR3 bases: TGCGCCAGCAGCTTCCAGACAGGGAGCAATGAGCAGTTCTTC. This encodes CASSFQTGSNEQFF. This chain uses TRBV5-1 with TRBJ2-1; the match to TRBD1 covers 7 bases. Germline V gives CDR1 SGHRS, CDR2 YFSETQ. Germline trimming cut 2 bases from V and 6 bases from J; bases unmatched to any gene: 5. The CDR3 has 14 amino acids.

V usage is TRBV5-4 and J usage is TRBJ2-7, with TRBD1 as a possible D gene (5 bases). The length of the CDR3 is 16 residues. The germline gives CDR1 SGHNT, CDR2 YYREEE (reference sequence). V lost 2 bases, J lost 2 bases, and 17 bases lay in between. The CDR3 nucleotides are TGTGCCAGCAGCTTCGGCGGTGACAGAAGCACCTACGAGCAGTACTTC. Translating it yields CASSFGGDRSTYEQYF.

This clone came up once. This sequence joins TRBV4-2 and TRBJ1-1; TRBD1 matches at 7 bases. Trimming at V came to 0 bases and at J to 6 bases, leaving 4 bases not matched to a gene. The germline CDR1 and CDR2 sequences are LGHNA and YNFKEQ. There are 14 residues in the CDR3. The CDR3 DNA follows: TGTGCCAGCAGCCAAGAAGGACAGGCCTCTGAAGCTTTCTTT. Amino acid sequence: CASSQEGQASEAFF.

This chain links TRBV9 with TRBJ1-5; D unclear. The CDR3 has 20 residues. Germline loops: CDR1 SGDLS, CDR2 YYNGEE. The germline V and J ends were trimmed by 1 base and 0 bases, with 23 bases remaining between them. The CDR3 sequence: CASSVSYRPSSPYSNQPQHF. The CDR3 coding sequence is TGTGCCAGCAGCGTATCGTACAGACCCTCCTCCCCTTATAGCAATCAGCCCCAGCATTTT.

The chain is built from TRBV9 and TRBJ1-1, with D possibly being TRBD1 (6 bases). CDR1 and CDR2 from the germline V gene are SGDLS and YYNGEE. CDR3 length: 16 residues. The germline V and J ends were trimmed by 4 bases and 5 bases, with 21 bases remaining between them. CDR3 bases: TGTGCCAGCAGCCCTTCCGGGGGGGGCTGGGGAACTGAAGCTTTCTTT. Its protein product is CASSPSGGGWGTEAFF.

In its sample, this clone was seen once. The rearrangement uses TRBV6-6 and TRBJ1-5, with D perhaps TRBD1 (5 bases). V lost 6 bases, J lost 5 bases, and 14 bases lay in between. This CDR3 region has 14 residues. Germline V gene sequence: CDR1 MNHNY, CDR2 SVGAGI (reference sequence). The CDR3 sequence is CASRPSGSDQPQHF. The DNA of the CDR3 is TGTGCCAGCAGGCCTTCAGGGTCGGATCAGCCCCAGCATTTT.

This clone was detected only a few times. This chain links TRBV10-3 with TRBJ2-7, with 8 nucleotides matching TRBD1. Germline V CDR1 and CDR2: ENHRY, SYGVKD. The junction had 8 bases not matched to a gene; V was cut back by 3 bases and J by 4 bases. This CDR3 is 15 amino acids long. CDR3 residues: CAISDSGQGVYEQYF. CDR3 bases: TGTGCCATCAGTGACTCAGGACAGGGAGTGTACGAGCAGTACTTC.

V is TRBV11-3 and J is TRBJ1-1; TRBD1 aligns across 7 bases. The CDR3 has 15 amino acids. From germline, CDR1 is SGHNT and CDR2 YENEEA. V was pared by 3 bases and J by 5 bases, with 9 bases of the junction left unmatched. The CDR3 is CASSLQGVGNTEAFF. CDR3 bases: TGTGCCAGCAGCTTGCAGGGGGTCGGGAATACTGAAGCTTTCTTT.

DNA for the CDR3: TGTGCCAGCAGCGATCTACAGGGCTCCTACGAGCAGTACTTC. Encoded protein: CASSDLQGSYEQYF. The V gene is TRBV5-4, the J gene TRBJ2-7; perhaps TRBD1 as D (6 bases). Trimming took 4 bases from V and 0 from J, leaving 11 bases between them. Per germline, CDR1 SGHNT and CDR2 YYREEE (reference sequence). The CDR3 spans 14 residues.

The chain joins TRBV2 to TRBJ2-7, with a tentative D call TRBD2 (6 bases). Trimming took off 6 bases at V and 0 bases at J, with 21 bases between the two ends. Germline CDR1 is SNHLY and CDR2 is FYNNEI. CDR3 length equals 17 residues. The CDR3 nucleotides are TGTGCCAGCAGACATAGTGCGGTGGGGGACTTCTCCTACGAGCAGTACTTC. It translates to CASRHSAVGDFSYEQYF.

The chain is built from TRBV19 and TRBJ2-3; D may be TRBD2 (5 bases). Germline CDR1 and CDR2: LNHDA and SQIVND (reference sequence). CDR3 size: 16 residues. The V gene lost 7 bases and the J gene lost 1 base, with 18 bases spanning the gap. For the CDR3, the DNA is TGTGCCAGTACCCCGGTGGGCCTAGCTGGCACAGATACGCAGTATTTT. It specifies CASTPVGLAGTDTQYF.

The rearrangement uses TRBV19 and TRBJ1-1; possible D gene TRBD1, 6 bases. Germline V CDR1 and CDR2: LNHDA, SQIVND (reference sequence). V shed 5 bases and J shed 6 bases, with 13 bases lying between them. The CDR3 runs to 13 residues. The CDR3 nucleotides are TGTGCCAGTAGTTCAAACAGGGTCTCTGAAGCTTTCTTT. Protein: CASSSNRVSEAFF.

The chain combines TRBV18 with TRBJ2-3; D remains unclear. This CDR3 is built from 14 residues. V was clipped by 0 bases and J by 0 bases, with 4 bases between them. Germline V gene sequence: CDR1 KGHSH, CDR2 LQKENI. The CDR3 reads CASSPPTSTDTQYF. CDR3 nucleotides: TGTGCCAGCTCACCACCGACTAGCACAGATACGCAGTATTTT.

The J gene is TRBJ1-2, the V gene TRBV10-1; TRBD1 aligns across 8 bases. The germline gives CDR1 WNHNN, CDR2 SYGVQD (reference sequence). This CDR3 comprises 13 residues. V shed 2 bases and J 4 bases; nucleotides not matched to a gene: 0. Here the CDR3 reads CASSETGGYGYTF. The CDR3 region has the DNA TGCGCCAGCAGTGAGACAGGGGGCTATGGCTACACCTTC.

This chain uses TRBV10-2 with TRBJ2-7; no firm D call. V lost 5 bases, J lost 2 bases, and 4 bases lay in between. The CDR3 is 11 residues long. Germline CDR1 reads WSHSY; CDR2 reads SAAADI. CDR3 DNA sequence: TGCGCCAGCAGTTTAACCTACGAGCAGTACTTC. Its protein product is CASSLTYEQYF.

This clone was observed a few times. This chain uses TRBV4-2 with TRBJ1-5; possibly TRBD1 for D (5 bases). The germline V gene has CDR1 LGHNA and CDR2 YNFKEQ. V lost 1 base to trimming and J lost 4 bases, with 11 bases between them. The length of the CDR3 is 15 residues. CDR3 in amino acids: CASSQVTRANQPQHF. The DNA of the CDR3 is TGTGCCAGCAGCCAAGTTACCAGGGCGAATCAGCCCCAGCATTTT.

This sequence joins TRBV13 and TRBJ1-2; D is uncertain. Germline V gives CDR1 PRHDT, CDR2 FYEKMQ (reference sequence). V was clipped by 0 bases and J by 1 base, with 6 bases between them. The CDR3 runs 14 residues. In DNA form, the CDR3 reads TGTGCCAGCAGCTTAGGCCAGAATAACTATGGCTACACCTTC. Translating it yields CASSLGQNNYGYTF.

The rearrangement uses TRBV14 and TRBJ2-3; 7 nucleotides match TRBD2. Germline values: CDR1 SGHDN, CDR2 FVKESK. V shed 0 bases, J shed 4 bases, and the junction held 4 bases outside the gene matches. This CDR3 has 15 residues. The DNA of the CDR3 is TGTGCCAGCAGCCAAGATGCAGGGAGGGCAGATACGCAGTATTTT. Translating it yields CASSQDAGRADTQYF.

The chain combines TRBV9 with TRBJ2-2, with D unresolved. Trimming left V 6 bases short and J 6 bases short, with 12 bases between. There are 13 residues in the CDR3. CDR1 SGDLS and CDR2 YYNGEE come from the germline V gene. In nucleotides, the CDR3 is TGTGCCAGCACCCCCGTATTTTCCGGGGAGCTGTTTTTT. As protein: CASTPVFSGELFF.